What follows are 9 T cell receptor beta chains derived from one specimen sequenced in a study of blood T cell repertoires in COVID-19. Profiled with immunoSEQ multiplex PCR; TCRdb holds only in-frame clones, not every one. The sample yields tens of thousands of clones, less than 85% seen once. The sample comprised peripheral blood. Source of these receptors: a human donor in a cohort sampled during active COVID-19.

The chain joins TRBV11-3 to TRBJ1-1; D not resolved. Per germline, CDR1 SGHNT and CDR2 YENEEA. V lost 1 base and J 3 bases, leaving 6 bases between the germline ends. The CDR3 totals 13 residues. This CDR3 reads CASSLVRDTEAFF. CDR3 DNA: TGTGCCAGCAGCTTAGTACGGGACACTGAAGCTTTCTTT.

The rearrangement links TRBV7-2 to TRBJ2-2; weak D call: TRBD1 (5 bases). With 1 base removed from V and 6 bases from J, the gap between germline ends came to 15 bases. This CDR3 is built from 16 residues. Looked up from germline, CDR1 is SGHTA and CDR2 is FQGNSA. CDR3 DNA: TGTGCCAGCAGCTTAGTAGGACATAATATTGCCGGGGAGCTGTTTTTT. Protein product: CASSLVGHNIAGELFF.

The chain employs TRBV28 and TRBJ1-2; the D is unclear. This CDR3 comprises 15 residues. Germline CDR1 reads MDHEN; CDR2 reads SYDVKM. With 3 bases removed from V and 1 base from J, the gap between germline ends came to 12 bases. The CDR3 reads CASSFPKALNYGYTF. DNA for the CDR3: TGTGCCAGCAGTTTCCCTAAAGCCCTTAACTATGGCTACACCTTC.

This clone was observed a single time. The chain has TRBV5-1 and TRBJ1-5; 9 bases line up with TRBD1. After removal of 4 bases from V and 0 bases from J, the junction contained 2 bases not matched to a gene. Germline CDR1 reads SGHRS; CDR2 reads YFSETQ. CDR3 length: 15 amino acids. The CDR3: CASSRQGDSNQPQHF. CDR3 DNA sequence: TGCGCCAGCAGCCGACAGGGGGATAGCAATCAGCCCCAGCATTTT.

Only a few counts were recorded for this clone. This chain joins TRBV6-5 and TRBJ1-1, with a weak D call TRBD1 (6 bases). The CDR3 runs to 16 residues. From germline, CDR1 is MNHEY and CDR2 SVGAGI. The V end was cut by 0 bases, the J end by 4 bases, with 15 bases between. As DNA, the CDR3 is TGTGCCAGCAGTTACTCGATAGGGACAATGAGCACTGAAGCTTTCTTT. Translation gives CASSYSIGTMSTEAFF.

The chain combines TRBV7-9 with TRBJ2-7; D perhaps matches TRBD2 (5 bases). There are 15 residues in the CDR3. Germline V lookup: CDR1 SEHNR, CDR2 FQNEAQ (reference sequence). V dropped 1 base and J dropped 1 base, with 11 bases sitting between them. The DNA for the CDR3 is TGTGCCAGCAGCTTAGGAGGGAGAGGTTCCTACGAGCAGTACTTC. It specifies CASSLGGRGSYEQYF.

This CDR3 is CASSLSGGLEPQHF. The DNA of the CDR3 is TGTGCCAGCAGCTTGTCAGGGGGCTTGGAGCCCCAGCATTTT. The rearrangement joins TRBV7-9 to TRBJ1-5, with 8 bases aligning to TRBD1. This CDR3 is 14 amino acids long. Germline V gene data show CDR1 as SEHNR and CDR2 as FQNEAQ (reference sequence). V trimming: 3 bases; J trimming: 8 bases; junction bases outside the gene matches: 6.

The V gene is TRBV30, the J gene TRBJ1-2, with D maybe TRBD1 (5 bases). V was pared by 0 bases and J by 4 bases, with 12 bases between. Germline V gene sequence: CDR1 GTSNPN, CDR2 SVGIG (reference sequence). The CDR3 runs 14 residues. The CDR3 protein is CAWSVRGGPYGYTF. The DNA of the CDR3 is TGTGCCTGGAGTGTACGGGGGGGTCCCTATGGCTACACCTTC.

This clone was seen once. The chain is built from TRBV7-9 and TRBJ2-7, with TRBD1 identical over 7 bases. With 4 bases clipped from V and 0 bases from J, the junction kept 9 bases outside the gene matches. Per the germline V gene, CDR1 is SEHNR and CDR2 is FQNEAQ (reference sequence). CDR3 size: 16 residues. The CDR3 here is CASSSGTAQFSYEQYF. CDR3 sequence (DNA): TGTGCCAGCAGCTCCGGGACAGCCCAATTCTCCTACGAGCAGTACTTC.